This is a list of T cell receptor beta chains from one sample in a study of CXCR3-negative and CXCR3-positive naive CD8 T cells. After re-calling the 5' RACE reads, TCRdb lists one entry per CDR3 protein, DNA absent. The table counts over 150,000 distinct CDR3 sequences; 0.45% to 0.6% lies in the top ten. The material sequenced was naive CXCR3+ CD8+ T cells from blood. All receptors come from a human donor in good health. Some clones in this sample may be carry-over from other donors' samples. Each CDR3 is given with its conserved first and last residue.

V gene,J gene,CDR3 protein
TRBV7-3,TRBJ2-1,CASSLIGGTYNEQFF
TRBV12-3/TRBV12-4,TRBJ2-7,CASSFSGKPSYEQYF
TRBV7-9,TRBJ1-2,CASSLQGQQGYGYTF
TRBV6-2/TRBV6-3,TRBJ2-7,CASSSAPAYEQYF
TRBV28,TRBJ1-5,CASSRQEKQPQHF
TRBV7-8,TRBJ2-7,CASSLAQREWSYEQYF
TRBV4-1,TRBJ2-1,CASSHSGTGVDYNEQFF
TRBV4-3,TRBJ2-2,CASSQGRGYTGELFF
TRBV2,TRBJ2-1,CASLRDPPGDPYNEQFF
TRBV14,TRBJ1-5,CASSHNQPQHF
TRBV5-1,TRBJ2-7,CASSLGGQVFYEQYF
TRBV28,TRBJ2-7,CASSPVTSGGLKYF
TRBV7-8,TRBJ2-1,CASSWAAGTEQFF
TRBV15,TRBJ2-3,CATSRDLSGLSTDTQYF
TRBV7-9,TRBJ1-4,CASSLEGEKLFF
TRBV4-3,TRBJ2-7,CASSQDRGNYEQYF